The next 32 T cell receptor beta chains were all read from a single sample in a study of shared clonotypes between healthy human individuals. Using immunoSEQ multiplex PCR, the repertoire was profiled, and TCRdb retains in-frame clones only, with some absent. The data hold roughly 2,500,000 clones, with roughly 93% observed a single time. The material sequenced was naive CD4+ T cells from PBMCs. Subset: CD45RA+ positively selected. Receptors were obtained from a man in his late teens or twenties in good health. Some clones in this sample may be carry-over from other donors' samples.

CDR3 DNA: TGTGCCAGCACCTCTGGACTAGCGGGAAGCTACGAGCAGTACTTC. Translation: CASTSGLAGSYEQYF. The V gene is TRBV7-9, the J gene TRBJ2-7, with 12 bases identical to TRBD2. From germline, CDR1 is SEHNR and CDR2 FQNEAQ (reference sequence). There are 15 residues in the CDR3. Trimming removed 7 bases from V and 3 bases from J; junction bases left unmatched: 7. Complete variable domain (other parts from reference TRBV7-9 and TRBJ2-7): DTGVSQNPRHKITKRGQNVTFRCDPISEHNRLYWYRQTLGQGPEFLTYFQNEAQLEKSRLLSDRFSAERPKGSFSTLEIQRTEQGDSAMYLCASTSGLAGSYEQYFGPGTRLTVT.

V and J are TRBV4-1 and TRBJ2-3; D tentatively fits TRBD1 or TRBD2 (5 bases each). Germline values: CDR1 MGHRA, CDR2 YSYEKL. V lost 5 bases, J lost 2 bases, and 14 bases lay in between. There are 15 residues in the CDR3. Here the CDR3 DNA reads TGCGCCAGCAGCGAAAGGGACCCCGCCACAGATACGCAGTATTTT. Residues: CASSERDPATDTQYF.

This sequence joins TRBV6-1 and TRBJ2-5; TRBD1 matches at 9 bases. The ends lost 1 base at V and 5 bases at J; junction bases unmatched: 2. The CDR3 length is 14 residues. From germline, CDR1 is MNHNS and CDR2 SASEGT. CDR3 DNA sequence: TGTGCCAGCAGTGAAGGGACAGGGGTGGAGACCCAGTACTTC. Its translation: CASSEGTGVETQYF.

The chain carries TRBV19 and TRBJ1-2; D is undetermined. The CDR3 runs 13 residues. Germline V CDR1 and CDR2: LNHDA, SQIVND (reference sequence). V was clipped by 1 base and J by 5 bases, with 8 bases between them. CDR3 sequence (DNA): TGTGCCAGTAGTATAGCACATCCATATGGCTACACCTTC. Its translation: CASSIAHPYGYTF.

This clone was counted once. The rearrangement uses TRBV7-9 and TRBJ2-5; no clear D. The V end lost 6 bases, the J end lost 4 bases, and 15 bases lay between the germline ends. The CDR3 is 14 residues long. Germline V lookup: CDR1 SEHNR, CDR2 FQNEAQ (reference sequence). The CDR3 DNA reads TGTGCCAGCAGTCTTACTCGTGGTGTAGAGACCCAGTACTTC. Translated: CASSLTRGVETQYF.

The chain recombines TRBV6-1 with TRBJ2-3; no firm D call. Germline V CDR1 and CDR2: MNHNS, SASEGT. The CDR3 is made up of 10 amino acids. With 10 bases removed from V and 4 bases from J, the gap between germline ends came to 6 bases. CDR3 protein: CATQADTQYF. The CDR3 nucleotides read TGTGCCACCCAAGCAGATACGCAGTATTTT.

This chain links TRBV7-7 with TRBJ2-5, with D perhaps TRBD2 (6 bases). Between the trimmed V and J ends, which lost 2 bases and 4 bases, there was a span of 17 bases. The CDR3 sequence is 16 residues long. Germline V gene sequence: CDR1 SSHAT, CDR2 FNYEAQ (reference sequence). The CDR3 DNA reads as TGTGCCAGCAGCTTACCGTCTAGGGGAGGCTTAGAGACCCAGTACTTC. Protein: CASSLPSRGGLETQYF.

The rearrangement joins TRBV5-1 to TRBJ2-3; 8 nucleotides align to TRBD1. V lost 0 bases and J lost 0; bases outside the gene matches: 12. From germline, CDR1 is SGHRS and CDR2 YFSETQ. The CDR3 has 19 amino acids. The CDR3 DNA reads as TGCGCCAGCAGCTTGGTAGGGCTTCCAGGGGGCCCTAGCACAGATACGCAGTATTTT. Its protein product is CASSLVGLPGGPSTDTQYF.

The V call is TRBV28, the J call TRBJ1-4, with D uncertain. Looked up from germline, CDR1 is MDHEN and CDR2 is SYDVKM. The CDR3 loop spans 16 amino acids. V was clipped by 6 bases and J by 7 bases, with 21 bases between them. CDR3: CASSFLKKGISEKLFF. The CDR3 DNA is TGTGCCAGCAGCTTTCTTAAAAAGGGAATATCTGAAAAACTGTTTTTT.

The chain joins TRBV28 to TRBJ1-2; D gene unclear. The germline gives CDR1 MDHEN, CDR2 SYDVKM. The V end lost 3 bases, the J end lost 6 bases, and 8 bases lay between the germline ends. The CDR3 contains 12 residues. DNA for the CDR3: TGTGCCAGCAGTTTCAGGTCCGATGGCTACACCTTC. Protein product: CASSFRSDGYTF.

A word on this clone: Without the conserved terminal phenylalanine or tryptophan, this CDR3 likely stems from a read error. No DNA is shown, since the ends of the CDR3 on it are uncertain; the CDR3 is the one TCRdb lists. This chain connects TRBV30 to TRBJ1-1. CDR1 and CDR2 (germline): GTSNPN, SVGIG (reference sequence). The CDR3 spans 11 residues, counting both ends. The chain's CDR3 is CAWSGDGCPPD.

This chain joins TRBV9 and TRBJ2-1; 8 bases map to TRBD2. Germline V gene lookup returns CDR1 SGDLS and CDR2 YYNGEE. The ends lost 4 bases at V and 2 bases at J; junction bases unmatched: 5. The CDR3 has 15 residues. This chain's CDR3 is CASSPRSGAYNEQFF. CDR3 coding DNA: TGTGCCAGCAGCCCCCGTAGCGGGGCCTACAATGAGCAGTTCTTC.

The gene calls are TRBV10-1 and TRBJ2-7; 7 bases match TRBD1. Trimming cost V 8 bases and J 2 bases; bases outside gene matches: 9. The CDR3 covers 14 residues. Germline-derived CDR1 and CDR2 are WNHNN and SYGVQD (reference sequence). The CDR3 nucleotides read TGCGCCAGCGCCTCCGGGACAGCCACCTACGAGCAGTACTTC. Its translation: CASASGTATYEQYF.

CDR3 region: CASSLQGPPSEQYF. Written as DNA, the CDR3 is TGCGCCAGCAGCTTACAGGGGCCGCCCTCCGAGCAGTACTTC. This rearrangement joins TRBV5-1 to TRBJ2-7, with 7 bases that match TRBD1. The CDR3 has 14 amino acids. V shed 2 bases, J shed 6 bases, and the junction held 8 bases outside the gene matches. The germline CDR1 and CDR2 sequences are SGHRS and YFSETQ. The full variable domain, rest sourced from reference TRBV5-1 and TRBJ2-7, is KAGVTQTPRYLIKTRGQQVTLSCSPISGHRSVSWYQQTPGQGLQFLFEYFSETQRNKGNFPGRFSGRQFSNSRSEMNVSTLELGDSALYLCASSLQGPPSEQYFGPGTRLTVT.

This chain uses TRBV6-1 with TRBJ1-4, with a possible D match to TRBD1 (5 bases). Germline values: CDR1 MNHNS, CDR2 SASEGT. The CDR3 length is 15 residues. The germline V and J ends were trimmed by 4 bases and 8 bases, with 17 bases remaining between them. CDR3 in amino acids: CASSGSWGGREKLFF. CDR3 in DNA: TGTGCCAGCAGTGGGTCGTGGGGGGGTCGAGAAAAACTGTTTTTT.

Turning to this clone: The same CDR3 also results from other DNA sequences found in this sample. V and J are TRBV5-1 and TRBJ2-5; 8 nucleotides align to TRBD1. Germline V CDR1 and CDR2: SGHRS, YFSETQ. The length of the CDR3 is 14 residues. Germline trimming cut 4 bases from V and 3 bases from J; bases unmatched to any gene: 5. CDR3 protein: CASSLGTGEETQYF. CDR3 DNA: TGCGCCAGCAGCCTCGGGACAGGTGAAGAGACCCAGTACTTC.

This clone came up once. The chain has TRBV15 and TRBJ2-3; 9 positions match TRBD2. Germline CDR1 reads LNHNV; CDR2 reads YYDKDF (reference sequence). This CDR3 spans 16 amino acids. V was clipped by 1 base and J by 0 bases; unmatched bases: 2. Written as DNA, the CDR3 is TGTGCCACCAGCAGAGCTAGCGGGGCTAGCACAGATACGCAGTATTTT. Translated: CATSRASGASTDTQYF.

The genes are TRBV28 and TRBJ2-7; 7 bases map to TRBD1. Germline trimming cut 7 bases from V and 3 bases from J; bases unmatched to any gene: 6. The germline gives CDR1 MDHEN, CDR2 SYDVKM. There are 13 residues in the CDR3. CDR3 region: CASTQNRGYEQYF. The CDR3 bases are TGTGCCAGCACCCAGAACAGGGGCTACGAGCAGTACTTC. Full variable domain (outside the CDR3, taken from reference TRBV28 and TRBJ2-7): DVKVTQSSRYLVKRTGEKVFLECVQDMDHENMFWYRQDPGLGLRLIYFSYDVKMKEKGDIPEGYSVSREKKERFSLILESASTNQTSMYLCASTQNRGYEQYFGPGTRLTVT.

The genes are TRBV28 and TRBJ2-7; TRBD1 matches 10 bases. CDR3 length: 13 residues. Germline V lookup: CDR1 MDHEN, CDR2 SYDVKM. CDR3 region: CVVRDRGTYEQYF. CDR3 in DNA: TGTGTTGTGCGGGACAGGGGTACCTACGAGCAGTACTTC.

Note on this clone: Other DNA variants within this sample encode the same CDR3. The chain combines TRBV9 with TRBJ2-7; tentative D call: TRBD2 (5 bases). The CDR3 has 14 amino acids. Germline assignment: CDR1 SGDLS and CDR2 YYNGEE. Trimming removed 0 bases at V and 0 bases at J, with 7 bases between. The CDR3 bases are TGTGCCAGCAGCGTAGGAGGGAACTCCTACGAGCAGTACTTC. Its protein is CASSVGGNSYEQYF.

Comments on this clone: Other DNA sequences of this sample code for an identical CDR3. The J gene is TRBJ2-7, the V gene TRBV7-2, with TRBD2 identical over 10 bases. Germline V CDR1 and CDR2: SGHTA, FQGNSA. The CDR3 runs to 13 residues. V shed 4 bases, J shed 4 bases, and the junction held 1 base outside the gene matches. CDR3 region: CASSSTSGYEQYF. As DNA, the CDR3 is TGTGCCAGCAGCTCGACTAGCGGGTACGAGCAGTACTTC.

The chain joins TRBV30 to TRBJ2-1, with D possibly called TRBD1 or TRBD2 (5 bases each). Trimming stripped 0 bases from V and 10 bases from J, with 16 bases between. CDR3 length: 14 residues. Germline V gene lookup returns CDR1 GTSNPN and CDR2 SVGIG (reference sequence). The CDR3 DNA follows: TGTGCCTGGAGTGTCCGGGACCGACGACGGGAGCAGTTCTTC. Translated, it gives CAWSVRDRRREQFF.

This chain uses TRBV29-1 with TRBJ2-3; perhaps TRBD2 as D (5 bases). The CDR3 runs to 12 residues. Germline CDR1 SQVTM, CDR2 ANQGSEA. V gave up 5 bases and J gave up 5 bases, with 11 bases separating them. This CDR3 reads CSVRGPGDTQYF. As DNA, the CDR3 is TGCAGCGTTCGCGGGCCGGGAGATACGCAGTATTTT.

Note on this clone: This sample also contains other DNA sequences that code for the same CDR3. The rearrangement uses TRBV6-1 and TRBJ2-7; D might be TRBD2 (6 bases). V was shortened by 2 bases and J by 1 base, with 9 bases between the two germline ends. There are 14 residues in the CDR3. Germline assignment: CDR1 MNHNS and CDR2 SASEGT. CDR3 in amino acids: CASSELGTSYEQYF. CDR3 DNA sequence: TGTGCCAGCAGTGAACTCGGGACTTCCTACGAGCAGTACTTC.

The chain links TRBV25-1 to TRBJ2-1; no clear D. Trimming pared 0 bases from V and 5 bases from J, leaving 8 bases between. Germline V gene data show CDR1 as MGHDK and CDR2 as SYGVNS. This CDR3 has 14 residues. The CDR3 is CASSEYPENNEQFF. CDR3 coding DNA: TGTGCCAGCAGTGAATATCCAGAAAACAATGAGCAGTTCTTC. Variable domain in full (rest from reference TRBV25-1 and TRBJ2-1): EADIYQTPRYLVIGTGKKITLECSQTMGHDKMYWYQQDPGMELHLIHYSYGVNSTEKGDLSSESTVSRIRTEHFPLTLESARPSHTSQYLCASSEYPENNEQFFGPGTRLTVL.

The genes are TRBV5-4 and TRBJ2-1; possible D gene TRBD1, 5 bases. CDR3 length: 13 amino acids. The V end lost 1 base, the J end lost 10 bases, and 12 bases lay between the germline ends. In germline, CDR1 is SGHNT, CDR2 YYREEE (reference sequence). This chain's CDR3 is CASSLKGAEEQFF. The CDR3 DNA reads TGTGCCAGCAGCTTGAAAGGGGCGGAGGAGCAGTTCTTC.

This rearrangement joins TRBV27 to TRBJ1-1; 11 nucleotides line up with TRBD1. This CDR3 is built from 16 residues. Germline values: CDR1 MNHEY, CDR2 SMNVEV (reference sequence). J was trimmed by 2 bases and V by 5 bases; bases with no gene match: 7. CDR3 DNA sequence: TGTGCCAGCAGTCCGGGGACAGGGGGGCTAAACACTGAAGCTTTCTTT. Translated: CASSPGTGGLNTEAFF.

The J gene is TRBJ2-7, the V gene TRBV7-8; the D gene could be TRBD1 or TRBD2 (5 bases each). The CDR3 length is 14 residues. The ends were cut back, 4 bases at V and 9 bases at J, with 19 bases in the middle. Looked up from germline, CDR1 is SGHVS and CDR2 is FQNEAQ. The CDR3: CASSSGTLLVGQYF. Written as DNA, the CDR3 is TGTGCCAGCAGCTCTGGGACCCTTTTGGTGGGGCAGTACTTC.

The J gene is TRBJ2-5, the V gene TRBV5-1; the D is unclear. CDR1 SGHRS and CDR2 YFSETQ come from the germline V gene. The ends were cut back, 4 bases at V and 3 bases at J, with 10 bases in the middle. This CDR3 region has 13 residues. The CDR3 loop reads CASSLDPKETQYF. CDR3 DNA sequence: TGCGCCAGCAGCCTCGACCCGAAAGAGACCCAGTACTTC.

The chain links TRBV29-1 to TRBJ1-5; perhaps TRBD1 as D (5 bases). CDR1 is SQVTM and CDR2 is ANQGSEA in the germline V gene. V shed 0 bases and J shed 7 bases, with 16 bases lying between them. This CDR3 is built from 15 residues. CDR3 sequence: CSVEELPGAQQPQHF. As DNA, the CDR3 is TGCAGCGTTGAAGAACTTCCCGGGGCCCAACAGCCCCAGCATTTT.

About this clone itself: The identical CDR3 is also encoded by other nucleotide sequences in the sample. DNA for the CDR3: TGTGCCAGCAGCTTACCAGGGGCGAACACTGAAGCTTTCTTT. As protein: CASSLPGANTEAFF. The V and J genes are TRBV11-2 and TRBJ1-1, with D maybe TRBD1 (6 bases). CDR3 size: 14 residues. CDR1 and CDR2 (germline): SGHAT, FQNNGV. V lost 2 bases and J lost 1, with 8 bases in between.

This chain links TRBV9 with TRBJ2-3; D remains ambiguous. V was cut by 0 bases and J by 3 bases, with 2 bases left in between. Looked up from germline, CDR1 is SGDLS and CDR2 is YYNGEE. CDR3 length equals 12 residues. The CDR3 region has the DNA TGTGCCAGCAGCGTAGAAACAGATACGCAGTATTTT. It specifies CASSVETDTQYF.